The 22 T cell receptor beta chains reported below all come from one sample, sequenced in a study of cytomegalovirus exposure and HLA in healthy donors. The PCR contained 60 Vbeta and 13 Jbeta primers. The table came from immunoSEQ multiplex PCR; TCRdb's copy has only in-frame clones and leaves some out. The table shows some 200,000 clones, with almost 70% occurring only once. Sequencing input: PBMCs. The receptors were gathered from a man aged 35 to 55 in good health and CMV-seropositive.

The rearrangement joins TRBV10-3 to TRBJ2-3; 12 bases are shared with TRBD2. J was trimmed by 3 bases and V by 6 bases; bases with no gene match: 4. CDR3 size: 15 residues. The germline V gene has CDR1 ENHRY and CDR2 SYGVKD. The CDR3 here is CAISRTSGETDTQYF. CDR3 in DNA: TGTGCCATCAGCCGGACTAGCGGGGAAACAGATACGCAGTATTTT.

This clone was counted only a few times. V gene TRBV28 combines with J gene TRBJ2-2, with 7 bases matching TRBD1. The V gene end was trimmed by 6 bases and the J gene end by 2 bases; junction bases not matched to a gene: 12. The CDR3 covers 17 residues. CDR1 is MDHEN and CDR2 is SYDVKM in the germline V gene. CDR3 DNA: TGTGCCAGCAGCCTTACACTACAGGGGAGAAACACCGGGGAGCTGTTTTTT. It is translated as CASSLTLQGRNTGELFF.

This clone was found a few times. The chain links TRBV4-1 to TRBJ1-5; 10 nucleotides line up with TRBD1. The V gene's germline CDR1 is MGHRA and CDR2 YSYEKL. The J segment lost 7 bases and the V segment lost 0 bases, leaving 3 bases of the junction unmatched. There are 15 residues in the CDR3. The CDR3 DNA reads TGCGCCAGCAGCCAAGAGGGACAGGGGAGGCAGCCCCAGCATTTT. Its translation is CASSQEGQGRQPQHF.

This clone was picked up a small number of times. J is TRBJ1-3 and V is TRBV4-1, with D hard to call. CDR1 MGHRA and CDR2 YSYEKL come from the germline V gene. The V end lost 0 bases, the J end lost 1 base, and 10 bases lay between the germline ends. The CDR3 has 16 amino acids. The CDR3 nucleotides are TGCGCCAGCAGCCAAGATAAGGCGGGATCTGGAAACACCATATATTTT. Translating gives CASSQDKAGSGNTIYF.

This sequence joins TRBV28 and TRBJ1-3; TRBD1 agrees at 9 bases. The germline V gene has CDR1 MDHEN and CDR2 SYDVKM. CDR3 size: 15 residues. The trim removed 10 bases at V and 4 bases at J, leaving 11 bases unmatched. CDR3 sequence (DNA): TGTGCCACTTTGGCCGGGACAGGGTCCGGAAACACCATATATTTT. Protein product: CATLAGTGSGNTIYF.

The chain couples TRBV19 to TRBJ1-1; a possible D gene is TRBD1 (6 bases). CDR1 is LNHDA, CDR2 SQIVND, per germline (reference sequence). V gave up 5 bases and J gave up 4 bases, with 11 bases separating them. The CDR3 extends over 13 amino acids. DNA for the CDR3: TGTGCCAGTAGTTACGGACAGACCACTGAAGCTTTCTTT. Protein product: CASSYGQTTEAFF. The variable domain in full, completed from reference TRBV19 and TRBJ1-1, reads DGGITQSPKYLFRKEGQNVTLSCEQNLNHDAMYWYRQDPGQGLRLIYYSQIVNDFQKGDIAEGYSVSREKKESFPLTVTSAQKNPTAFYLCASSYGQTTEAFFGQGTRLTVV.

The CDR3 spells CASSQTGTDKKTNYGYTF. As DNA, the CDR3 is TGCGCCAGCAGCCAAACCGGGACAGACAAAAAGACTAACTATGGCTACACCTTC. The chain carries TRBV4-3 and TRBJ1-2; 7 positions agree with TRBD1. The CDR3 has 18 residues. J was trimmed by 0 bases and V by 2 bases; bases with no gene match: 12. In germline, CDR1 is LGHNA, CDR2 YSLEER.

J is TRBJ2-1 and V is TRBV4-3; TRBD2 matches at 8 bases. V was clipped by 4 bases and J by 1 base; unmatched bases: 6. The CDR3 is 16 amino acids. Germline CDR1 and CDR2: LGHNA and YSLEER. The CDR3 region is CASSRYSSGSYNEQFF. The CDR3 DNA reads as TGCGCCAGCAGCCGGTACTCTAGCGGGTCCTACAATGAGCAGTTCTTC.

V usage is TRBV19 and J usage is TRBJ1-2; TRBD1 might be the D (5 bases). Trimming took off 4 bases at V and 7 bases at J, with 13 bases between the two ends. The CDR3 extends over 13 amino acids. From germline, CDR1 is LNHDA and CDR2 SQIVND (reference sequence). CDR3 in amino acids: CASSTRELSGYTF. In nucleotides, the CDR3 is TGTGCCAGTAGTACCAGGGAATTGAGTGGCTACACCTTC.

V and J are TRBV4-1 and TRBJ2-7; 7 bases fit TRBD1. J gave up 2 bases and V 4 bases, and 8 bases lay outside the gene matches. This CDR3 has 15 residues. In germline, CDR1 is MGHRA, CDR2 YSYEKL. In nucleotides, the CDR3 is TGCGCCAGCAGCCTTAGTACAGGGGCCACCTACGAGCAGTACTTC. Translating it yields CASSLSTGATYEQYF.

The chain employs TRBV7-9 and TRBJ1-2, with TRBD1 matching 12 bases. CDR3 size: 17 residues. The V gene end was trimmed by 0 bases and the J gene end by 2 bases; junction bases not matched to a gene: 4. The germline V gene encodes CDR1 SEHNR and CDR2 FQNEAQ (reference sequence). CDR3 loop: CASSLAWGQGANYGYTF. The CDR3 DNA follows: TGTGCCAGCAGCTTAGCTTGGGGACAGGGGGCGAACTATGGCTACACCTTC.

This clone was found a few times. In DNA form, the CDR3 reads TGTGCCAGCAGTCCCCGGGGGGCACATGAAAAACTGTTTTTT. Translation: CASSPRGAHEKLFF. The chain employs TRBV6-5 and TRBJ1-4; D possibly corresponds to TRBD1 (6 bases). The CDR3 loop spans 14 amino acids. V lost 5 bases and J 6 bases, leaving 13 bases between the germline ends. Germline CDR1 MNHEY, CDR2 SVGAGI.

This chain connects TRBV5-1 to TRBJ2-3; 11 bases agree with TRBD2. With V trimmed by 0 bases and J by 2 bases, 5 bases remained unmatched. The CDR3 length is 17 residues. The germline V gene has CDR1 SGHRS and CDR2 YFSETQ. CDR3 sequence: CASSLVLAGGFTDTQYF. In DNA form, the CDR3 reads TGCGCCAGCAGCTTGGTCCTAGCGGGGGGCTTCACAGATACGCAGTATTTT.

CDR3 in amino acids: CSVEETRRQGATEAFF. CDR3 nucleotides: TGCAGCGTTGAAGAAACACGGAGACAGGGGGCGACTGAAGCTTTCTTT. The V gene is TRBV29-1, the J gene TRBJ1-1, with 10 bases lining up with TRBD1. Germline values: CDR1 SQVTM, CDR2 ANQGSEA. This CDR3 spans 16 amino acids. The junction had 9 bases not matched to a gene; V was cut back by 0 bases and J by 5 bases. Supplemented by reference TRBV29-1 and TRBJ1-1, the full variable domain reads SAVISQKPSRDICQRGTSLTIQCQVDSQVTMMFWYRQQPGQSLTLIATANQGSEATYESGFVIDKFPISRPNLTFSTLTVSNMSPEDSSIYLCSVEETRRQGATEAFFGQGTRLTVV.

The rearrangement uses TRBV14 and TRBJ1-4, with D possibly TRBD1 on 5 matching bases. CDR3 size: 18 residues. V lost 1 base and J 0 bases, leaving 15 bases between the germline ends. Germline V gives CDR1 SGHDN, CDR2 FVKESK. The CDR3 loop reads CASSQAGPWEATNEKLFF. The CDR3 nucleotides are TGTGCCAGCAGCCAAGCGGGGCCCTGGGAGGCAACTAATGAAAAACTGTTTTTT.

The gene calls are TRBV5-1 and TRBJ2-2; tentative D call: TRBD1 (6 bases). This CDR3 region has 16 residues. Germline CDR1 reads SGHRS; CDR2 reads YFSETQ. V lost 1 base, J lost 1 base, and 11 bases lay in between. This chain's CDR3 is CASSLNRAGNTGELFF. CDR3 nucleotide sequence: TGCGCCAGCAGCTTGAACAGGGCGGGGAACACCGGGGAGCTGTTTTTT. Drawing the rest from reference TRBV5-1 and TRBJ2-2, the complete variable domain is KAGVTQTPRYLIKTRGQQVTLSCSPISGHRSVSWYQQTPGQGLQFLFEYFSETQRNKGNFPGRFSGRQFSNSRSEMNVSTLELGDSALYLCASSLNRAGNTGELFFGEGSRLTVL.

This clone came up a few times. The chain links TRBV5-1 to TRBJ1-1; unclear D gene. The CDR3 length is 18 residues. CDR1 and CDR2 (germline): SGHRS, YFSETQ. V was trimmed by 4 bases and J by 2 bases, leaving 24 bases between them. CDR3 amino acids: CASSPGSINREVNTEAFF. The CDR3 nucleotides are TGCGCCAGCAGCCCTGGCTCCATCAACCGTGAAGTAAACACTGAAGCTTTCTTT.

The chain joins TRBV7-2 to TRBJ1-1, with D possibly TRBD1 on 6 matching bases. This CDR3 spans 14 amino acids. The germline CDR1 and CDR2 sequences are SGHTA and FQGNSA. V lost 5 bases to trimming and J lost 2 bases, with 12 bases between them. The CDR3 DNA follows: TGTGCCAGCAGCCTATGGGGGGGCAACACTGAAGCTTTCTTT. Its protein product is CASSLWGGNTEAFF.

CDR3 amino acids: CASSYSGTGGYEQYF. The CDR3 bases are TGTGCCAGCAGTTACTCCGGGACAGGGGGGTACGAGCAGTACTTC. The rearrangement joins TRBV6-6 to TRBJ2-7; 11 bases line up with TRBD1. In germline, CDR1 is MNHNY, CDR2 SVGAGI (reference sequence). Trimming removed 0 bases from V and 4 bases from J; junction bases left unmatched: 2. This CDR3 region has 15 residues.

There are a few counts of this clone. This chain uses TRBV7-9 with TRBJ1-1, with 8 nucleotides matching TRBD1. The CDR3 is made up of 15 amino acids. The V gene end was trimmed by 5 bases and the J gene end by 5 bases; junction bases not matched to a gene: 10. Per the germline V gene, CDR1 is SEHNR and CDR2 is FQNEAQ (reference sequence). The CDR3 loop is CASSRVGQGRTEAFF. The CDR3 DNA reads TGTGCCAGCAGCCGTGTCGGACAGGGTCGGACTGAAGCTTTCTTT.

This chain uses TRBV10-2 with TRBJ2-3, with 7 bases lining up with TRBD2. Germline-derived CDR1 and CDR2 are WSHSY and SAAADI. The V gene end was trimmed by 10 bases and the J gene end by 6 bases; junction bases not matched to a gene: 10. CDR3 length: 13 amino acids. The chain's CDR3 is CATRGVTEDTQYF. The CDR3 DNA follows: TGCGCCACCCGGGGGGTAACAGAGGATACGCAGTATTTT.

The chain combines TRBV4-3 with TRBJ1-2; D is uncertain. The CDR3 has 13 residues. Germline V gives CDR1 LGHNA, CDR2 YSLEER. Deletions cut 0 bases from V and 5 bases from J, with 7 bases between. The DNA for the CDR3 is TGCGCCAGCAGCCAAGATGGCGGGTATGGCTACACCTTC. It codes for CASSQDGGYGYTF.